This T cell receptor beta chain was identified during a study of T cell changes during pregnancy in multiple sclerosis. V lost 3 bases and J lost 3; bases outside the gene matches: 0. Per germline, CDR1 LNHDA and CDR2 SQIVND (reference sequence). This CDR3 has 14 amino acids. TCRdb's table, derived via immunoSEQ multiplex PCR, lists solely in-frame clones and lacks some. This sample has about 49,000 clones, with about 90% found just once. This sample comprised CD4+ T cells from peripheral blood mononuclear cells, obtained in the second trimester of pregnancy. This sequence joins TRBV19 and TRBJ2-5, with 11 nucleotides matching TRBD2. The TCR originated in a female donor in good health, enrolled as a control in a pregnancy study. In nucleotides, the CDR3 is TGTGCCAGTAGTATGACTAGCGGGAAAGAGACCCAGTACTTC. Its protein product is CASSMTSGKETQYF.